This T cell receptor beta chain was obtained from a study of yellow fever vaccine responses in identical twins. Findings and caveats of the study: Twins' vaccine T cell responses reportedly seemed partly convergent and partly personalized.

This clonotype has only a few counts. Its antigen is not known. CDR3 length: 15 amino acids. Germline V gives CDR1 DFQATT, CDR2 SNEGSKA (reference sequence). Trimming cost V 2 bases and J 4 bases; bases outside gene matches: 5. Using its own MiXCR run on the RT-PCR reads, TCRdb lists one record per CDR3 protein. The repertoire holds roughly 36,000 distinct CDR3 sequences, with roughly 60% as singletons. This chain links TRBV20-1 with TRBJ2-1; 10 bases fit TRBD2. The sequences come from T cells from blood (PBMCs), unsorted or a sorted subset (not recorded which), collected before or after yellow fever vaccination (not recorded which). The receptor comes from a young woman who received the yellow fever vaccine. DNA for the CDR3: TGCAGTGCTAGAAATCTAGCGGGAGTTTACAATGAGCAGTTCTTC. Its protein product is CSARNLAGVYNEQFF.